This TCR beta chain derives from a study of blood T cell repertoires in COVID-19. The repertoire was sequenced with immunoSEQ multiplex PCR; TCRdb's copy has only in-frame clones and lacks some. The sample lists some 260,000 clones, 80% to 90% occurring once. CDR3 size: 16 residues. Germline V lookup: CDR1 ENHRY, CDR2 SYGVKD. The V segment lost 10 bases and the J segment 1 base; nucleotides outside the gene matches: 8. Specimen: peripheral blood. The sequence was obtained from a woman between 65 and 79 years old with COVID-19, enrolled during active disease. The chain carries TRBV10-3 and TRBJ2-6; 9 nucleotides agree with TRBD1. The CDR3 DNA sequence: TGTGCCACGGGGGGACAGGGCGTATCTGGGGCCAACGTCCTGACTTTC. This gives the protein CATGGQGVSGANVLTF.